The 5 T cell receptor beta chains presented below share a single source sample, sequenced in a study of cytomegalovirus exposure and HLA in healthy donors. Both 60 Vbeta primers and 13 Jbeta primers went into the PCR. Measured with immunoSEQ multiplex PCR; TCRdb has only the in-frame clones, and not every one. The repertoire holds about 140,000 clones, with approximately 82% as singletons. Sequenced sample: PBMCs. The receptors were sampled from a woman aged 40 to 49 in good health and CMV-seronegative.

The DNA for the CDR3 is TGCGCCAGCAGCCAGTCTTTCCTCCATGAGCAGTTCTTC. It yields the protein CASSQSFLHEQFF. This sequence joins TRBV4-3 and TRBJ2-1; D is uncertain. The germline V and J ends were trimmed by 3 bases and 8 bases, with 11 bases remaining between them. Germline assignment: CDR1 LGHNA and CDR2 YSLEER. The CDR3 length is 13 residues.

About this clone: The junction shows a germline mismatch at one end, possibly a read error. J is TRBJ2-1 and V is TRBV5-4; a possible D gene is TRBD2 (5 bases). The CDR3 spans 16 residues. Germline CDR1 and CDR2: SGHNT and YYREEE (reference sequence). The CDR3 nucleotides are TGTGCCAGCAGCTTGCTCGCGGGTATCTCCTACAATGAGCAGCTCTTC. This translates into CASSLLAGISYNEQLF.

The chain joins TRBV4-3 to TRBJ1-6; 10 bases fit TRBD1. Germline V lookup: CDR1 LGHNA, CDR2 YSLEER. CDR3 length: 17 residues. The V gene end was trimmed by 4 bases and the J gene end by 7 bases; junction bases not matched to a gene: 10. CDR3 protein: CASSRMPGTGENSPLHF. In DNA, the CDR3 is TGCGCCAGCAGCCGAATGCCCGGGACAGGGGAAAATTCACCCCTCCACTTT.

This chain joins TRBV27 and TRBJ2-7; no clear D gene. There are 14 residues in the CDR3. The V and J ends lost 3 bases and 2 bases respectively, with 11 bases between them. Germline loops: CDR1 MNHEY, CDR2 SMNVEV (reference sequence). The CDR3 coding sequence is TGTGCCAGCAGTTTGTATAGGAGTACCTACGAGCAGTACTTC. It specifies CASSLYRSTYEQYF.

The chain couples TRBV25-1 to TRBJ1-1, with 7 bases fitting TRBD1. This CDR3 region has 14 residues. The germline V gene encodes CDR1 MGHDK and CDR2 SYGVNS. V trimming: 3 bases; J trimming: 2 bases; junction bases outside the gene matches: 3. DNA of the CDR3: TGTGCCAGCAGTGAGGGGACAGATAACACTGAAGCTTTCTTT. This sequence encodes CASSEGTDNTEAFF.